This is a list of T cell receptor beta chains from one sample in a study of blood T cell repertoires in COVID-19. Repertoires were generated with immunoSEQ multiplex PCR, while TCRdb's copy carries only in-frame clones and drops some. Counted here are 250,000 to 300,000 clones, 80% to 90% occurring once; the ten biggest clones make up about 4%. The sequenced sample was PBMCs or T cells enriched from blood (not recorded which). The receptors originated from a man under 40 with acute COVID-19. The CDR3 runs from the conserved cysteine through the conserved F or W. D genes are given only for firm matches. The size field is filled for only some rows; it gives once, few, many or a size class.

size: -
D: TRBD1
J: TRBJ1-5
V: TRBV6-5
CDR3: CASSRTGEGQPQHF
DNA: TGTGCCAGCAGTCGGACAGGGGAAGGGCAGCCCCAGCATTTT

size: -
D: TRBD2
J: TRBJ2-5
V: TRBV3-1/TRBV3-2
CDR3: CASSQALAGGPTETQYF
DNA: TGTGCCAGCAGCCAAGCCCTAGCGGGGGGGCCGACTGAGACCCAGTACTTC

size: few
D: -
J: TRBJ1-6
V: TRBV7-2
CDR3: CASSNTGPPTSPLHF
DNA: TGTGCCAGCAGCAATACAGGGCCCCCGACTTCACCCCTCCACTTT

size: -
D: -
J: TRBJ2-1
V: TRBV29-1
CDR3: CSAAPGRLYNEQFF
DNA: TGCAGCGCCGCCCCCGGTCGCCTCTACAATGAGCAGTTCTTC

size: -
D: -
J: TRBJ2-1
V: TRBV24-1
CDR3: CATSVYNEQFF
DNA: TGTGCCACCAGTGTATACAATGAGCAGTTCTTC

size: -
D: -
J: TRBJ1-6
V: TRBV18
CDR3: CASSFSAGNEALHF
DNA: TGTGCCAGCTCATTTTCGGCGGGGAATGAGGCCCTCCACTTT

size: -
D: -
J: TRBJ2-3
V: TRBV7-2
CDR3: CASSLRLSTDTQYF
DNA: TGTGCCAGCAGCTTAAGACTCAGCACAGATACGCAGTATTTT

size: few
D: TRBD1
J: TRBJ1-1
V: TRBV6-5
CDR3: CASIERQGNTEAFF
DNA: TGTGCCAGCATAGAACGACAGGGCAACACTGAAGCTTTCTTT

size: -
D: TRBD1
J: TRBJ1-4
V: TRBV7-2
CDR3: CASSLGQGMEGEKLFF
DNA: TGTGCCAGCAGCCTGGGACAGGGGATGGAGGGTGAAAAACTGTTTTTT

size: -
D: TRBD2
J: TRBJ2-5
V: TRBV24-1
CDR3: CATSDPREAVETQYF
DNA: TGTGCCACCAGTGATCCGCGGGAGGCGGTAGAGACCCAGTACTTC

size: few
D: -
J: TRBJ1-6
V: TRBV2
CDR3: CGGGAKSYNSPLHF
DNA: TGTGGCGGGGGGGCTAAGTCCTATAATTCACCCCTCCACTTT

size: -
D: -
J: TRBJ2-5
V: TRBV3-1/TRBV3-2
CDR3: CASSPRDYQETQYF
DNA: TGTGCCAGCAGCCCCCGGGACTACCAAGAGACCCAGTACTTC

size: once
D: TRBD1
J: TRBJ1-1
V: TRBV5-4
CDR3: CASSSGQANTEAFF
DNA: TGTGCCAGCAGCTCGGGACAGGCAAACACTGAAGCTTTCTTT

size: -
D: TRBD1
J: TRBJ2-5
V: TRBV6-4
CDR3: CASRATQGMETQYF
DNA: TGTGCCAGCAGAGCAACACAGGGGATGGAGACCCAGTACTTC

size: -
D: TRBD2
J: TRBJ2-1
V: TRBV3-1/TRBV3-2
CDR3: CASSQIDSGAYNEQFF
DNA: TGTGCCAGCAGCCAAATAGATAGCGGGGCTTACAATGAGCAGTTCTTC